This T cell receptor (beta chain) was identified in a study of blood T cell repertoires in COVID-19. Study-wide context: PBMCs, B-cell-depleted T cells, or T cells were the source of the cDNA or gDNA that made up the material.

Recovered status in Cohort 3 required two negative PCRs, clearance, or symptom resolution. Germline V CDR1 and CDR2: SGHRS, YFSETQ. The V segment lost 4 bases and the J segment 7 bases; nucleotides outside the gene matches: 7. There are 15 residues in the CDR3. Authors' analysis steps: Reference gene primer amplification yielded estimated nucleated cell counts. Sequenced by immunoSEQ multiplex PCR; TCRdb stores in-frame clones only, minus some. V and J calls and clone size follow that table, whereas D and trimming were derived from the DNA. The top ten hold roughly 5.1% of the sample, which has roughly 360,000 clones, 75% to 90% seen once.

The receptor's source is a woman in her forties or fifties who had recovered from COVID-19. Sequencing was done on a sample of PBMCs or T cells enriched from blood (not recorded which). The chain links TRBV5-1 to TRBJ2-2, with 10 bases that match TRBD1. In nucleotides, the CDR3 is TGCGCCAGCAGCCCCGGGGACAGGGGCCACGGGGAGCTGTTTTTT. It specifies CASSPGDRGHGELFF.